The clone carrying this T cell receptor beta chain was counted between two and nine times. The sample originates from a study of CD8 T cells in ankylosing spondylitis. TCRdb reprocessed the 5' RACE reads with MiXCR, giving one entry per CDR3 protein. The sample includes about 400,000 distinct CDR3 sequences, approximately 20% of them seen just once. The sample was blood, either unsorted or a sorted T cell fraction (not recorded which). The TCR was taken from a male donor with ankylosing spondylitis or in good health (not recorded which).

The CDR3 DNA is TGTGCCAGCAGCTTCGGGTTGGGTCAGGGGGACCAGTACTTC. Its protein product is CASSFGLGQGDQYF. The chain has TRBV7-2 and TRBJ2-5; 7 bases are a match to TRBD1. The germline V gene encodes CDR1 SGHTA and CDR2 FQGNSA. Trimming at V came to 3 bases and at J to 10 bases, leaving 11 bases not matched to a gene. The CDR3 is made up of 14 amino acids. The whole variable domain, filled in from reference TRBV7-2 and TRBJ2-5, reads GAGVSQSPSNKVTEKGKDVELRCDPISGHTALYWYRQSLGQGLEFLIYFQGNSAPDKSGLPSDRFSAERTGGSVSTLTIQRTQQEDSAVYLCASSFGLGQGDQYFGPGTRLLVL.